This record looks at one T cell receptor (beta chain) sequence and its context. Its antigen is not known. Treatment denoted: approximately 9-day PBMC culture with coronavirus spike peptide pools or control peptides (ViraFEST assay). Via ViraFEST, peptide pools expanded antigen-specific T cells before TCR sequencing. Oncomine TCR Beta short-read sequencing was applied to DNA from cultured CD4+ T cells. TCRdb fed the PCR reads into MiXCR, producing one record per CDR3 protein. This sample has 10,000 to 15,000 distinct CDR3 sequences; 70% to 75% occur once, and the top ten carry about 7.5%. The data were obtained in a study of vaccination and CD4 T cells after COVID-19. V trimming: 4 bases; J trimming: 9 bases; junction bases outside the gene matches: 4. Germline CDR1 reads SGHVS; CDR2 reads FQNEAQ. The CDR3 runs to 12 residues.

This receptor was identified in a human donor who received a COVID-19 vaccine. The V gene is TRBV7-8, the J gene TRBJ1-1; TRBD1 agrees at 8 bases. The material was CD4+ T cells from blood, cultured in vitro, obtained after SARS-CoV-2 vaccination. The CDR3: CASSSAGGQAFF. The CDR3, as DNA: TGTGCCAGCAGCTCGGCAGGGGGCCAAGCTTTCTTT.